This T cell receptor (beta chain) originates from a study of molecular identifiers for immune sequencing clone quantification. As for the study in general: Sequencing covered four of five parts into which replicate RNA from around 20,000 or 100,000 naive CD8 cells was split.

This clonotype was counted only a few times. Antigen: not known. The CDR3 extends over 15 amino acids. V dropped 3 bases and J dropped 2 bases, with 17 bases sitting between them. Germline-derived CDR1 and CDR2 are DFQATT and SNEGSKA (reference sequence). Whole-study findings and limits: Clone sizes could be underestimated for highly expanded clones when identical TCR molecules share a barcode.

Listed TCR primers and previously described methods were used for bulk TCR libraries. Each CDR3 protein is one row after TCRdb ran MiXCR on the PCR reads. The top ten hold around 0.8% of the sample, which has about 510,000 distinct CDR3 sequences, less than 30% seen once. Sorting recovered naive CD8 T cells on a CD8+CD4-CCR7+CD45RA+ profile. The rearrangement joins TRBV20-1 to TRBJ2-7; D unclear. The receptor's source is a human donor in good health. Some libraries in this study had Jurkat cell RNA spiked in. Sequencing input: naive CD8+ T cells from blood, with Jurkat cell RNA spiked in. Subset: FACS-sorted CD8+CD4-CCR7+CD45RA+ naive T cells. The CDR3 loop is CSARGVRGPTYEQYF. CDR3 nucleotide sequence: TGCAGTGCTAGGGGTGTACGCGGACCAACCTACGAGCAGTACTTC.